This is a list of T cell receptor beta chains from one sample in a study of T cell changes during pregnancy in multiple sclerosis. The method was immunoSEQ multiplex PCR; TCRdb's version includes in-frame clones alone and lacks a portion of them. The table lists about 60,000 clones, about 92% of them singletons. The material sequenced was CD8+ T cells from peripheral blood mononuclear cells, taken in the second trimester of pregnancy. These TCRs come from a female donor with multiple sclerosis, enrolled in a pregnancy study. Both conserved end residues are part of each CDR3. The D gene is left open where the match is weak. Size is stated for part of the rows, as once, few or many counts, or as a class when the clone is expanded.

v_gene,abundance,j_gene,d_gene,len,CDR3nt,CDR3aa
TRBV7-9,-,TRBJ2-5,-,13,TGTGCCAGCAGCTCCAGCGAGCGAGAGACCCAGTACTTC,CASSSSERETQYF
TRBV28,-,TRBJ1-2,-,14,TGTGCCAGCAGTTTAGTAGCCGCGTCGGGTGGCTACACCTTC,CASSLVAASGGYTF
TRBV6-5,-,TRBJ2-7,-,12,TGTGCCAGCAAAGGGGGTCCCTACGAGCAGTACTTC,CASKGGPYEQYF
TRBV7-6,-,TRBJ2-7,-,17,TGTGCCAGCAGCTCAAACGGGGACACCTCAAACAGTTACGAGCAGTACTTC,CASSSNGDTSNSYEQYF
TRBV27,once,TRBJ2-2,TRBD2,15,TGTGCCAGCAGTTTGACTAGCGGGAGCGGCGGGGAGCTGTTTTTT,CASSLTSGSGGELFF
TRBV6-1,-,TRBJ1-3,-,16,TGTGCCAGCAGTGAAGGCGAATGGGGAGCCGGAAACACCATATATTTT,CASSEGEWGAGNTIYF
TRBV10-1,-,TRBJ2-1,TRBD2,19,TGCGCCAGCAGTGAAATAGCGGGAGTTTTCACCTCTAAAGGGAATGAGCAGTTCTTC,CASSEIAGVFTSKGNEQFF
TRBV9,-,TRBJ1-1,TRBD1,14,TGTGCCAGCAGCAGGACAGGGGAGAACACTGAAGCTTTCTTT,CASSRTGENTEAFF
TRBV2,-,TRBJ1-1,-,12,TGTGCCATCAGGACGAGGGACACTGAAGCTTTCTTT,CAIRTRDTEAFF
TRBV11-3,-,TRBJ2-6,-,17,TGTGCCAGCAGCTCGTACGGGGGAGGCTCTGGGGCCAACGTCCTGACTTTC,CASSSYGGGSGANVLTF
TRBV13,-,TRBJ1-1,-,15,TGTGCCAGCAGCTTAGGCCCGACGGGGAACACTGAAGCTTTCTTT,CASSLGPTGNTEAFF
TRBV9,-,TRBJ2-7,TRBD2,15,TGTGCCAGCAGCGGGGGACTAGCGAATTCCTACGAGCAGTACTTC,CASSGGLANSYEQYF
TRBV27,-,TRBJ2-3,-,16,TGTGCCAGCAGTCCTGGAGGTGGTCCTAGCACAGATACGCAGTATTTT,CASSPGGGPSTDTQYF
TRBV14,-,TRBJ2-7,-,14,TGTGCCAGCAGCGACCGCGACATGGAACACGAGCAGTACTTC,CASSDRDMEHEQYF
TRBV2,-,TRBJ2-1,TRBD1,16,TGTGCCAGCAGTGAAAGGGACAGGGGCCCGTACAATGAGCAGTTCTTC,CASSERDRGPYNEQFF
TRBV4-2,-,TRBJ2-7,-,13,TGTGCCAGCAGCCAAGAGAGCCCCTACGAGCAGTACTTC,CASSQESPYEQYF
TRBV9,-,TRBJ1-2,-,12,TGTGCCAGCAGCGAGGACAGCGGCGGCTACACCTTC,CASSEDSGGYTF
TRBV5-4,once,TRBJ1-1,TRBD1,13,TGTGCCAGCAGTCGACAGGGGGCCAACGAAGCTTTCTTT,CASSRQGANEAFF
TRBV6-5,-,TRBJ2-7,TRBD1,14,TGTGCCAGCAGTAACAGGGGCAAAAGGTACGAGCAGTACTTC,CASSNRGKRYEQYF
TRBV13,-,TRBJ2-2,-,13,TGTGCCAGCAGTTTAAAGGGGGCCGGGGAGCTGTTTTTT,CASSLKGAGELFF
TRBV12-5,-,TRBJ2-1,TRBD1,14,TGTGCTAGTGCTGAGGGACAGTACTACAATGAGCAGTTCTTC,CASAEGQYYNEQFF
TRBV7-3,-,TRBJ1-2,TRBD1,16,TGTGCCAGCAGCCCTCACGCGACAGGGACTAACTATGGCTACACCTTC,CASSPHATGTNYGYTF
TRBV9,once,TRBJ2-3,-,15,TGTGCCAGCAGCGTATGGGGCAGTAGCACAGATACGCAGTATTTT,CASSVWGSSTDTQYF
TRBV28,once,TRBJ2-7,TRBD2,14,TGTGCCAGCAGTTTTCTAGCGGGAGGCTACGAGCAGTACTTC,CASSFLAGGYEQYF
TRBV29-1,once,TRBJ2-5,TRBD2,14,TGCAGCGTTGATGGGACTAGCACTGAAGAGACCCAGTACTTC,CSVDGTSTEETQYF
TRBV7-3,once,TRBJ2-5,TRBD1,16,TGTGCCAGCAGCTTAAAACCGGGGACAGCCCAAGAGACCCAGTACTTC,CASSLKPGTAQETQYF
TRBV12-5,-,TRBJ2-4,-,13,TGTGCTAGTGGTTGGAATGGTGGGGCCATTCAGTACTTC,CASGWNGGAIQYF
TRBV14,-,TRBJ2-1,TRBD2,17,TGTGCCAGCAGCCCGGGACTAGCGGGAGGGTCGGTTAGGGGGCAGTTCTTC,CASSPGLAGGSVRGQFF
TRBV7-6,-,TRBJ2-3,-,15,TGTGCCAGCAGCTTAGCAGATGGAGGCACAGATACGCAGTATTTT,CASSLADGGTDTQYF
TRBV29-1,-,TRBJ1-1,TRBD1,14,TGCAGCGTCATAACCGGGACAGGGGACACTGAAGCTTTCTTT,CSVITGTGDTEAFF
TRBV11-3,once,TRBJ2-1,TRBD2,11,TGTGCCAGCCGCGGGGCGGGAGCGATGTTCTTC,CASRGAGAMFF
TRBV4-2,-,TRBJ2-1,TRBD2,16,TGTGCCAGCAGCCTTAGCGGGGGGGCCCCCTACAATGAGCAGTTCTTC,CASSLSGGAPYNEQFF
TRBV6-6,-,TRBJ1-4,TRBD1,13,TGTGCCACTCTTACAGGGGGCGGTGAAAAACTGTTTTTT,CATLTGGGEKLFF
TRBV4-1,-,TRBJ1-2,-,15,TGCGCCAGCAGCCATGGGGGCGCGCAGTATCCTGGCTACACCTTC,CASSHGGAQYPGYTF
TRBV7-2,-,TRBJ1-1,-,14,TGTGCCAGCAGCTTGAACAATATGAACACTGAAGCTTTCTTT,CASSLNNMNTEAFF
TRBV7-3,-,TRBJ2-1,TRBD2,15,TGTGCCAGCAGCCTAAGGACTAGCGCCTACAATGAGCAGTTCTTC,CASSLRTSAYNEQFF
TRBV7-6,once,TRBJ2-7,-,13,TGTGCCAGCAGCCCTAGCTTTGGGGACTCCCCGTACTTC,CASSPSFGDSPYF
TRBV7-6,-,TRBJ2-7,TRBD1,14,TGTGCCAGCAGCTCCCTACAGGGGGCCTACGAGCAGTACTTC,CASSSLQGAYEQYF
TRBV5-5,-,TRBJ2-6,-,15,TGTGCCAGCAGCTCGTCAGGGGCTGGGGCCAACGTCCTGACTTTC,CASSSSGAGANVLTF
TRBV2,-,TRBJ2-2,TRBD2,17,TGTGCCAGCCAGCTCTCTGGGGCTAGCGGTCTCACCGGGGAGCTGTTTTTT,CASQLSGASGLTGELFF
TRBV14,-,TRBJ1-2,-,15,TGTGCCAGCAGCCCCGATATCGGGACAATGTATGGCTACACCTTC,CASSPDIGTMYGYTF
TRBV7-9,-,TRBJ2-5,-,14,TGTGCCAGCAGGCCCCGGGGAGACCAAGAGACCCAGTACTTC,CASRPRGDQETQYF
TRBV19,-,TRBJ1-5,TRBD1,15,TGTGCCAGTAGGGTTCCGACAGGGGTCAATCAGCCCCAGCATTTT,CASRVPTGVNQPQHF
TRBV5-5,-,TRBJ1-3,TRBD1,15,TGTGCCAGCAGCATCCGCACAGGGGCCGGAAACACCATATATTTT,CASSIRTGAGNTIYF
TRBV2,-,TRBJ1-5,TRBD1,15,TGTGCCAGCAGTGGCAAATTAGGGGGCTATCAGCCCCAGCATTTT,CASSGKLGGYQPQHF
TRBV15,-,TRBJ1-2,TRBD1,18,TGTGCCACCAGCCCCACCCACCCCGACAATCCGACAGGGCTTGGCTACACCTTC,CATSPTHPDNPTGLGYTF
TRBV30,-,TRBJ2-1,TRBD2,15,TGTGCCTGGATCCCTCCTAGCGGGAGCTACAATGAGCAGTTCTTC,CAWIPPSGSYNEQFF
TRBV5-1,once,TRBJ2-1,-,12,TGCGCCAGCAGCTTGGCGGCGGATGAGCAGTTCTTC,CASSLAADEQFF
TRBV19,-,TRBJ2-7,TRBD1,14,TGTGCCAGTAGTATTTCACAGGGGGCGGACGAGCAGTACTTC,CASSISQGADEQYF
TRBV4-3,-,TRBJ2-7,-,14,TGCGCCAGCAGCCCTTTTGGAGGCCCATACGAGCAGTACTTC,CASSPFGGPYEQYF
TRBV4-2,once,TRBJ1-1,-,13,TGTGCCAGCAGCCAAGGGGCGAACACTGAAGCTTTCTTT,CASSQGANTEAFF
TRBV7-9,-,TRBJ2-7,-,15,TGTGCCAGCAGCTTAGGTGGGACAACCGTCTACGAGCAGTACTTC,CASSLGGTTVYEQYF
TRBV11-2,-,TRBJ2-2,-,12,TGTGCCAGCAGCCCCTGGCCCGGGGAGCTGTTTTTT,CASSPWPGELFF
TRBV28,-,TRBJ1-5,TRBD1,24,TGTGCCAGCTCACTCTCTCAGGTCCCCAGAACACAGCTTGACAGGGGCGATCTCAATCAGCCCCAGCATTTT,CASSLSQVPRTQLDRGDLNQPQHF
TRBV14,-,TRBJ1-4,-,15,TGTGCCAGCAGCCCAGTGACAGGTTGGAACGAAAAACTGTTTTTT,CASSPVTGWNEKLFF
TRBV28,-,TRBJ1-1,TRBD1,14,TGTGCCAGCAGTCCCACAGGGGCAGGCACTGAAGCTTTCTTT,CASSPTGAGTEAFF
TRBV14,-,TRBJ2-1,-,11,TGTGCCAGCAGCATCTACGTAGAGCAGTTCTTC,CASSIYVEQFF
TRBV6-1,-,TRBJ1-5,TRBD1,18,TGTGCCAGCAGTGAAGCTACCCGGACAGGGGGTAGCAATCAGCCCCAGCATTTT,CASSEATRTGGSNQPQHF
TRBV6-5,-,TRBJ1-1,-,14,TGTGCCAGCAGTCCCGATCCCTTGGCAAATGAAGCTTTCTTT,CASSPDPLANEAFF
TRBV9,-,TRBJ2-3,-,16,TGTGCCAGCAGCGTAGGGATCAGGGGTCACACAGATACGCAGTATTTT,CASSVGIRGHTDTQYF